Below, one T cell receptor beta chain is given with its context. Its antigen remains unidentified. Base qualities are not at hand, and no much larger clone is one base apart. Whole blood was collected in K2EDTA tubes by collaborating institutions according to the institutions' own protocols. Collaborator samples were shipped for TCRbeta analysis as frozen whole blood, isolated PBMCs, or DNA extracted from either sample type. The data are from a study of blood T cell repertoires in COVID-19 (dated by TCRdb to 2018 to 2021). About the full investigation: The collaborator samples originated in the United States, Italy and Spain and spanned the acute and convalescent phases of COVID-19. The material from the prospective study consisted of cDNA or gDNA derived from T cells, B-cell-depleted T cells, or PBMCs. The dataset comprised deeply sampled blood TCRbeta repertoires from subjects exposed to, actively infected with, or recovered from COVID-19. The repertoires were made available in a free public database intended to serve as a resource for research on the immune response to SARS-CoV-2. Samples came from the ongoing ImmuneRACE study (first 160 participants) plus 1,254 subjects from 6 global collaborators. A de-identified subject ID, COVID-19 status, age in years and sex were almost always included in the sample metadata. HLA class I and class II types, where available, came from metadata supplied by the sample provider rather than from assay-based typing. Study-level results and caveats: The amount of clinical and demographic metadata varied by source and participant and was provided uncurated.

TCRbeta CDR3 regions were amplified from genomic DNA using the immunoSEQ Assay, a bias-controlled multiplex PCR. The paper's processing steps were these. The number of nucleated cells in each sample was estimated from the amplification of reference gene primers within the assay. Sequence reads were collapsed and filtered to measure the absolute abundance of every unique TCRbeta CDR3 rearrangement. Productive Simpson clonality was computed per sample as the square root of Simpson's diversity index over productive rearrangements. Not all clones reach the TCRdb copy of this immuneACCESS table, which keeps in-frame sequences only. Checked studies attribute under half of the gap to unresolved V genes and leave the rest unexplained. For V, J and clone size, that table is used; D and trimming come from the DNA. This sample lists approximately 99,000 clones; approximately 80% were detected once. The top ten constitute 4% to 4.5% of the sample.

Sequenced material: peripheral blood. This TCR derives from a woman in her 70s with acute or convalescent COVID-19.

The CDR3 region reads CASSLEWEGNGYTF. The DNA sequence reads TGTGCCAGCAGCTTAGAGTGGGAGGGAAATGGCTACACCTTC. The rearranged chain carries TRBV7-2 and TRBJ1-2, with the D gene too uncertain to name. The CDR3 goes from the cysteine to the phenylalanine over 14 residues. Here the CDR3 DNA is all that survives: 42 bases in frame from base 1. The germline V gene specifies SGHTA as CDR1 and FQGNSA as CDR2. V drops 1 base and J drops 6 bases, leaving 12 bases in between.